Detailed here is one T cell receptor beta chain. What it binds is not known. The source of the sample is a study of shared clonotypes between healthy human individuals. Study results and limitations: Since donors were few, the genetic and exposure-history diversity represented was limited.

The germline V gene has CDR1 SQVTM and CDR2 ANQGSEA. The CDR3 has 15 residues. Unmatched junction bases numbered 14, after V lost 6 bases and J lost 5 bases. The protocol was immunoSEQ multiplex PCR, while the TCRdb copy is restricted to in-frame clones and leaves out a portion. This sample has more than 2,000,000 clones, with approximately 95% found just once. The TCR sequence derives from a man younger than 35 in good health. Some clones in this sample may be carry-over from other donors' samples. The sample consisted of naive CD4+ T cells from PBMCs. Subset noted: CD45RA+ positively selected. V usage is TRBV29-1 and J usage is TRBJ1-2; 8 nucleotides align to TRBD1. CDR3 in amino acids: CSVDTRGQGLYGYTF. DNA of the CDR3: TGCAGCGTCGACACGCGCGGACAGGGATTATATGGCTACACCTTC.